The entry below describes one TCR beta chain. No antigen is known for it. Terminally differentiated effector memory CD45RA+ cells were excluded by CCR7 positive selection of CD45RO-negative cells. From germline, CDR1 is SEHNR and CDR2 FQNEAQ (reference sequence). CDR3 length: 15 amino acids. Trimming took 1 base from V and 8 from J, leaving 12 bases between them. These data belong to a study of shared clonotypes between healthy human individuals. Study summary: Used for every donor were three CD4 naive, three CD4 memory, two CD8 naive and one CD8 memory plate.

Study results and caveats: Relative to their counterparts shared across all four donors, non-shared clonotypes exhibited diminished generation probabilities.

The assay used deep level. Repertoires were generated with immunoSEQ multiplex PCR, while TCRdb's copy carries only in-frame clones and drops some. The sample lists under 2,000,000 clones, about 95% occurring once. The source is a man in his late teens or twenties in good health. The chain links TRBV7-9 to TRBJ1-6, with D unresolved. Sequenced input: naive CD8+ T cells sorted from blood. Written as DNA, the CDR3 is TGTGCCAGCAGCTTAGTAATAGGAATTGATTCACCCCTCCACTTT. It is translated as CASSLVIGIDSPLHF. Using reference TRBV7-9 and TRBJ1-6 for the parts outside the CDR3, the full variable domain is DTGVSQNPRHKITKRGQNVTFRCDPISEHNRLYWYRQTLGQGPEFLTYFQNEAQLEKSRLLSDRFSAERPKGSFSTLEIQRTEQGDSAMYLCASSLVIGIDSPLHFGNGTRLTVT.